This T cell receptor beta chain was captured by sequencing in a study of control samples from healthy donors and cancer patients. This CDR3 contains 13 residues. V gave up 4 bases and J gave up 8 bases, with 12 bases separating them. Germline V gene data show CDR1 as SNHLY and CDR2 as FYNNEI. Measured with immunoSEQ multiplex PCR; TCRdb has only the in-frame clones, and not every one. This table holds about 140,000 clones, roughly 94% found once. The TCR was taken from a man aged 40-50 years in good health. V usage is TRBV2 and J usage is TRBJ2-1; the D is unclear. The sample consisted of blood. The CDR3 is CASSVSVWDEQFF. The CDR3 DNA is TGTGCCAGCAGTGTATCCGTTTGGGATGAGCAGTTCTTC.